This T cell receptor (beta chain) was found in a study of vaccination and CD4 T cells after COVID-19. The treatment denotes: approximately nine-day PBMC culture with coronavirus spike peptide pools or control peptides (ViraFEST assay). CD4+ T-cell collection from the unexposed donor predated the COVID-19 pandemic (2011-2018). Worth noting for this clonotype: No antigen is known for it.

An Oncomine TCR Beta short-read assay was used to sequence the DNA from cultured CD4+ T cells. Researchers extracted genomic DNA from CD4+ T cells that had been cultured. TCRdb analysed the PCR reads with MiXCR anew, one entry per CDR3 protein. Of more than 10,000 distinct CDR3 sequences listed, 25% to 30% are singletons. V lost 0 bases, J lost 5 bases, and 16 bases lay in between. CDR1 and CDR2 from the germline V gene are SQVTM and ANQGSEA. This CDR3 contains 15 residues. This sequence joins TRBV29-1 and TRBJ2-5, with D possibly being TRBD2 (6 bases). This receptor was obtained from a human donor in good health. The sequenced sample consisted of CD4+ T cells from blood, cultured in vitro. The CDR3 protein is CSVEERVSGEETQYF. CDR3 nucleotide sequence: TGCAGCGTTGAAGAAAGGGTCTCGGGGGAGGAGACCCAGTACTTC.